Detailed here is one T cell receptor beta chain. What it binds is unknown. Vbeta (60) and Jbeta (13) primers were used in the PCR. The protocol was immunoSEQ multiplex PCR, while the TCRdb copy is restricted to in-frame clones and leaves out a portion. The table shows 100,000 to 150,000 clones, with approximately 80% occurring only once. This specimen belongs to a study of cytomegalovirus exposure and HLA in healthy donors. Study findings and constraints: Accurate prediction of HLA-A and HLA-B alleles (for most subjects) was reportedly achieved from TCR beta sequences. Follow-up analysis seemed to connect common viral pathogens with several of the most significant clusters identified. Productive status was seen about 87% or about 30% of the time for most TCR beta V segments in an earlier analysis.

CDR3 length equals 15 residues. Per the germline V gene, CDR1 is MNHEY and CDR2 is SMNVEV (reference sequence). The ends were cut back, 2 bases at V and 0 bases at J, with 9 bases in the middle. The clonotype originates from a girl aged 2-9 years in good health and CMV-seronegative. The sample taken for sequencing was PBMCs. V and J are TRBV27 and TRBJ2-3; D is possibly TRBD2 (6 bases). CDR3 sequence (DNA): TGTGCCAGCAGTTTACTAGCGCAGAGCACAGATACGCAGTATTTT. Encoded protein: CASSLLAQSTDTQYF.